This entry lists 20 T cell receptor beta chains sequenced from one sample in a study of blood T cell repertoires in COVID-19. Clones were sequenced by immunoSEQ multiplex PCR, and TCRdb holds only the in-frame ones, with some missing. The table includes over 450,000 clones, about 89% detected once. The sample was peripheral blood. The receptors come from a woman between 50 and 59 years old with COVID-19, enrolled during active disease.

The chain couples TRBV30 to TRBJ1-6; 9 positions match TRBD1. The V segment lost 0 bases and the J segment 7 bases; nucleotides outside the gene matches: 4. Germline lookup yields CDR1 GTSNPN and CDR2 SVGIG (reference sequence). There are 15 residues in the CDR3. Here the CDR3 reads CAWSVSGQGNSPLHF. CDR3 DNA sequence: TGTGCCTGGAGTGTATCGGGACAGGGAAATTCACCCCTCCACTTT.

The DNA of the CDR3 is TGTGCCAGCAGCTTAGGGGACTTAGAAGCTTTCTTT. Translated, it gives CASSLGDLEAFF. The chain has TRBV7-8 and TRBJ1-1; D is perhaps TRBD1 (5 bases). Germline V gene sequence: CDR1 SGHVS, CDR2 FQNEAQ. There are 12 residues in the CDR3. Trimming stripped 1 base from V and 8 bases from J, with 8 bases between. Variable domain in full (rest from reference TRBV7-8 and TRBJ1-1): GAGVSQSPRYKVAKRGQDVALRCDPISGHVSLFWYQQALGQGPEFLTYFQNEAQLDKSGLPSDRFFAERPEGSVSTLKIQRTQQEDSAVYLCASSLGDLEAFFGQGTRLTVV.

The chain has TRBV21-1 and TRBJ1-5; the D call in the table, TRBD1, was not verified against the DNA. TRBV21-1 is given as a pseudogene. The CDR3 is made up of 17 amino acids. CDR3 nucleotide sequence: TGTGCCAGCAGCAGCAGGGGGCGAGGGCATAGCAATCAGCCCCAGCATTTT. Residues: CASSSRGRGHSNQPQHF.

This chain uses TRBV24-1 with TRBJ2-1, with 7 bases lining up with TRBD1. The V gene's germline CDR1 is KGHDR and CDR2 SFDVKD. V lost 11 bases and J lost 0; bases outside the gene matches: 3. The CDR3 extends over 13 amino acids. CDR3 amino acids: CAIRQGSYNEQFF. As DNA, the CDR3 is TGTGCCATTAGACAGGGCTCCTACAATGAGCAGTTCTTC.

This clone showed up just a few times. The V and J genes are TRBV10-1 and TRBJ1-1; D remains unclear. The CDR3 has 13 amino acids. V was clipped by 2 bases and J by 4 bases, with 8 bases between them. Germline V gene sequence: CDR1 WNHNN, CDR2 SYGVQD (reference sequence). CDR3 loop: CASSEGLATEAFF. In nucleotides, the CDR3 is TGCGCCAGCAGTGAGGGTTTAGCCACTGAAGCTTTCTTT.

The chain has TRBV28 and TRBJ1-3, with 7 nucleotides matching TRBD1. Per the germline V gene, CDR1 is MDHEN and CDR2 is SYDVKM. Trimming at V came to 8 bases and at J to 6 bases, leaving 10 bases not matched to a gene. There are 14 residues in the CDR3. The CDR3 coding sequence is TGTGCCAGCGGCACCGGGACAGTGGTAAACACCATATATTTT. Its protein is CASGTGTVVNTIYF.

This chain links TRBV15 with TRBJ2-7; tentative D call: TRBD2 (5 bases). This CDR3 is built from 13 residues. Germline V gene data show CDR1 as LNHNV and CDR2 as YYDKDF (reference sequence). V lost 5 bases and J lost 2, with 10 bases in between. The CDR3 spells CATSRTSTYEQYF. CDR3 in DNA: TGTGCCACCAGCCGTACTAGTACCTACGAGCAGTACTTC.

Only a few counts were recorded for this clone. The chain carries TRBV11-2 and TRBJ1-1; D perhaps matches TRBD1 (5 bases). The ends were cut back, 1 base at V and 2 bases at J, with 11 bases in the middle. This CDR3 spans 15 amino acids. From germline, CDR1 is SGHAT and CDR2 FQNNGV. The CDR3 DNA reads as TGTGCCAGCAGCTTAGCTATACAGGCTAACACTGAAGCTTTCTTT. Translated, it gives CASSLAIQANTEAFF. Full variable domain (missing parts from reference TRBV11-2 and TRBJ1-1): EAGVAQSPRYKIIEKRQSVAFWCNPISGHATLYWYQQILGQGPKLLIQFQNNGVVDDSQLPKDRFSAERLKGVDSTLKIQPAKLEDSAVYLCASSLAIQANTEAFFGQGTRLTVV.

This clone was detected once. The rearrangement uses TRBV7-8 and TRBJ1-1; 8 bases are a match to TRBD1. The germline gives CDR1 SGHVS, CDR2 FQNEAQ. V trimming: 3 bases; J trimming: 1 base; junction bases outside the gene matches: 10. This CDR3 comprises 17 residues. The CDR3: CASSFTTRQGPNTEAFF. DNA for the CDR3: TGTGCCAGCAGCTTTACGACTAGACAGGGGCCGAACACTGAAGCTTTCTTT.

The gene calls are TRBV9 and TRBJ2-2; TRBD1 matches at 9 bases. Germline CDR1 reads SGDLS; CDR2 reads YYNGEE. The CDR3 totals 15 residues. Trimming cost V 2 bases and J 6 bases; bases outside gene matches: 5. As DNA, the CDR3 is TGTGCCAGCAGCGTCTCCCGACAGGGGGCCGGGGAGCTGTTTTTT. Protein sequence: CASSVSRQGAGELFF. Combining the CDR3 with reference TRBV9 and TRBJ2-2 gives the whole variable domain DSGVTQTPKHLITATGQRVTLRCSPRSGDLSVYWYQQSLDQGLQFLIQYYNGEERAKGNILERFSAQQFPDLHSELNLSSLELGDSALYFCASSVSRQGAGELFFGEGSRLTVL.

This chain joins TRBV20-1 and TRBJ2-1, with D hard to call. V lost 6 bases and J lost 7, with 7 bases in between. The length of the CDR3 is 10 residues. The germline CDR1 and CDR2 sequences are DFQATT and SNEGSKA (reference sequence). The CDR3 reads CSAVRNEQFF. DNA of the CDR3: TGCAGTGCGGTCCGGAATGAGCAGTTCTTC.

J is TRBJ2-4 and V is TRBV6-5; 7 bases are shared with TRBD2. The CDR3 is made up of 15 amino acids. The ends lost 7 bases at V and 5 bases at J; junction bases unmatched: 11. The germline V gene encodes CDR1 MNHEY and CDR2 SVGAGI. CDR3 coding DNA: TGTGCCAGCATCAGGTCAGCGGGGACTCAAAACATTCAGTACTTC. Amino acid sequence: CASIRSAGTQNIQYF.

The chain is built from TRBV7-8 and TRBJ1-1, with D perhaps matching TRBD1 (6 bases). Per the germline V gene, CDR1 is SGHVS and CDR2 is FQNEAQ. The CDR3 spans 14 residues. Trimming left V 5 bases short and J 3 bases short, with 13 bases between. In DNA, the CDR3 is TGTGCCAGCAGCGTACAGGGAGGGGACACTGAAGCTTTCTTT. Translating it yields CASSVQGGDTEAFF.

This clone has a single count. The chain combines TRBV4-1 with TRBJ2-3; TRBD2 might be the D (6 bases). Deletions cut 5 bases from V and 2 bases from J, with 14 bases between. The CDR3 totals 15 residues. From germline, CDR1 is MGHRA and CDR2 YSYEKL. This CDR3 reads CASSAGTPATDTQYF. The CDR3 DNA sequence: TGCGCCAGCAGCGCCGGGACTCCAGCCACAGATACGCAGTATTTT.

V is TRBV7-9 and J is TRBJ1-1; perhaps TRBD1 as D (6 bases). The CDR3 is 13 amino acids. CDR1 is SEHNR, CDR2 FQNEAQ, per germline (reference sequence). Trimming stripped 6 bases from V and 1 base from J, with 9 bases between. Written as DNA, the CDR3 is TGTGCCAGCAGTACAGGGTCGAACACTGAAGCTTTCTTT. It codes for CASSTGSNTEAFF.

This chain connects TRBV19 to TRBJ2-3; D call uncertain. Germline V gene data show CDR1 as LNHDA and CDR2 as SQIVND (reference sequence). The V end lost 3 bases, the J end lost 10 bases, and 14 bases lay between the germline ends. The CDR3 runs to 13 residues. As DNA, the CDR3 is TGTGCCAGTAGTATCAGTGCAGATCTGTCGCAGTATTTT. Amino acid sequence: CASSISADLSQYF.

The chain uses TRBV21-1 and TRBJ1-5; TRBD1 reflects the table's D call only, with no check against the DNA. TRBV21-1 is a recognized pseudogene. CDR3 size: 20 residues. The CDR3 nucleotides read TGTGCCAGCAGCAAAAGGGCTTCCGGGACAGGGAAGTGTAGCAATCAGCCCCAGCATTTT. This encodes CASSKRASGTGKCSNQPQHF.

J is TRBJ2-5 and V is TRBV6-5, with 13 bases aligning to TRBD2. Unmatched junction bases numbered 4, after V lost 5 bases and J lost 4 bases. The CDR3 loop spans 15 amino acids. CDR1 is MNHEY and CDR2 is SVGAGI in the germline V gene. The CDR3 DNA is TGTGCCAGCAGTCCCGGGACTAGCGGGGTAGAGACCCAGTACTTC. Protein sequence: CASSPGTSGVETQYF.

V usage is TRBV5-1 and J usage is TRBJ2-3; D remains ambiguous. The germline CDR1 and CDR2 sequences are SGHRS and YFSETQ. The V end was cut by 3 bases, the J end by 6 bases, with 8 bases between. The CDR3 is 12 amino acids. The chain's CDR3 is CASSSPPDTQYF. In nucleotides, the CDR3 is TGCGCCAGCAGCTCCCCCCCGGATACGCAGTATTTT.

This chain joins TRBV30 and TRBJ1-1; D remains unclear. This CDR3 contains 13 residues. Looked up from germline, CDR1 is GTSNPN and CDR2 is SVGIG (reference sequence). Trimming stripped 0 bases from V and 10 bases from J, with 15 bases between. CDR3 sequence reads: CAWSVIQREGAFF. In nucleotides, the CDR3 is TGTGCCTGGAGTGTCATCCAGAGGGAGGGAGCTTTCTTT.